Presented here are 19 T cell receptor beta chains from one specimen sequenced in a study of CD8+ T cells in alopecia areata. Extracted from the samples, RNA was reverse transcribed into cDNA to serve as the sequencing template. Profiled with immunoSEQ multiplex PCR; TCRdb holds only in-frame clones, not every one. The sample lists about 150,000 clones; roughly 60% were seen once. The sequencing sample was made of CD4+ T cells sorted from blood. All receptors come from a human donor in good health.

The chain links TRBV15 to TRBJ2-5, with D possibly matching TRBD2 (6 bases). The germline V gene encodes CDR1 LNHNV and CDR2 YYDKDF (reference sequence). The V gene lost 4 bases and the J gene lost 1 base, with 22 bases spanning the gap. This CDR3 spans 18 amino acids. CDR3 sequence (DNA): TGTGCCACCAGCATCCTAGATGGGGGGAAAAGGGCCCAAGAGACCCAGTACTTC. It codes for CATSILDGGKRAQETQYF.

The chain carries TRBV29-1 and TRBJ2-1; 11 bases agree with TRBD2. Trimming removed 1 base from V and 4 bases from J; junction bases left unmatched: 6. This CDR3 has 16 residues. The V gene's germline CDR1 is SQVTM and CDR2 ANQGSEA. The CDR3 sequence: CSVEVGLAGLYNEQFF. CDR3 in DNA: TGCAGCGTTGAAGTCGGACTAGCGGGCCTATACAATGAGCAGTTCTTC.

The chain is built from TRBV2 and TRBJ2-1, with D uncertain. With 5 bases removed from V and 2 bases from J, the gap between germline ends came to 7 bases. The CDR3 is made up of 13 amino acids. CDR1 and CDR2 from the germline V gene are SNHLY and FYNNEI. The chain's CDR3 is CASSRTAYNEQFF. As DNA, the CDR3 is TGTGCCAGCAGTCGGACGGCCTACAATGAGCAGTTCTTC.

This clone was seen only a few times. The chain has TRBV6-6 and TRBJ2-5; D perhaps matches TRBD1 (5 bases). Between the trimmed V and J ends, which lost 7 bases and 2 bases, there was a span of 11 bases. The CDR3 sequence is 13 residues long. Germline CDR1 is MNHNY and CDR2 is SVGAGI (reference sequence). This CDR3 reads CASTGRAQETQYF. In nucleotides, the CDR3 is TGTGCCAGCACGGGCAGGGCGCAAGAGACCCAGTACTTC.

The gene calls are TRBV6-5 and TRBJ1-4, with TRBD1 as a possible D gene (5 bases). Germline CDR1 reads MNHEY; CDR2 reads SVGAGI. V was clipped by 6 bases and J by 4 bases, with 12 bases between them. The CDR3 sequence is 14 residues long. CDR3 nucleotide sequence: TGTGCCAGCAGGTCGACAGCCTATAATGAAAAACTGTTTTTT. It encodes CASRSTAYNEKLFF.

The genes are TRBV2 and TRBJ1-1, with no clear D. Germline-derived CDR1 and CDR2 are SNHLY and FYNNEI. The V end was cut by 7 bases, the J end by 4 bases, with 16 bases between. This CDR3 region has 14 residues. In nucleotides, the CDR3 is TGTGCCAGCAACCAACAGTTGACTGTCACTGAAGCTTTCTTT. This codes for CASNQQLTVTEAFF.

The chain is built from TRBV29-1 and TRBJ2-4; D remains unclear. The CDR3 length is 13 residues. CDR1 is SQVTM and CDR2 is ANQGSEA in the germline V gene. Trimming pared 2 bases from V and 1 base from J, leaving 6 bases between. The CDR3 DNA reads TGCAGCGTTGAACCCCACGCCAAAAACATTCAGTACTTC. Its translation is CSVEPHAKNIQYF.

CDR3 protein: CASGTSGTYEQYF. In DNA, the CDR3 is TGTGCCAGTGGGACTAGCGGGACCTACGAGCAGTACTTC. The chain has TRBV19 and TRBJ2-7, with 13 bases that match TRBD2. V shed 8 bases, J shed 2 bases, and the junction held 0 bases outside the gene matches. Germline V gene lookup returns CDR1 LNHDA and CDR2 SQIVND (reference sequence). CDR3 length: 13 residues.

The chain carries TRBV30 and TRBJ1-5; D ambiguous. V lost 2 bases, J lost 1 base, and 6 bases lay in between. This CDR3 is built from 13 residues. Germline V gene sequence: CDR1 GTSNPN, CDR2 SVGIG (reference sequence). The CDR3 DNA sequence: TGTGCCTGGAGTCCATACAGCAATCAGCCCCAGCATTTT. Translation: CAWSPYSNQPQHF.

To note about this clone: The sample has other DNA sequences that encode this CDR3 too. CDR3: CAWSADSSGNTIYF. CDR3 sequence (DNA): TGTGCCTGGAGTGCCGACAGCTCTGGAAACACCATATATTTT. V and J are TRBV30 and TRBJ1-3; TRBD1 might be the D (5 bases). Germline V CDR1 and CDR2: GTSNPN, SVGIG (reference sequence). Trimming removed 1 base at V and 0 bases at J, with 7 bases between. This CDR3 comprises 14 residues. Variable domain in full (rest from reference TRBV30 and TRBJ1-3): SQTIHQWPATLVQPVGSPLSLECTVEGTSNPNLYWYRQAAGRGLQLLFYSVGIGQISSEVPQNLSASRPQDRQFILSSKKLLLSDSGFYLCAWSADSSGNTIYFGEGSWLTVV.

V is TRBV5-1 and J is TRBJ2-7, with TRBD1 matching over 12 bases. The CDR3 runs 14 residues. The V gene end was trimmed by 3 bases and the J gene end by 6 bases; junction bases not matched to a gene: 4. Germline assignment: CDR1 SGHRS and CDR2 YFSETQ. The CDR3 reads CASSSGTGGLEQYF. CDR3 DNA: TGCGCCAGCAGCTCCGGGACAGGGGGCCTCGAGCAGTACTTC.

The rearrangement uses TRBV2 and TRBJ1-5; maybe TRBD1 (5 bases). The length of the CDR3 is 15 residues. Trimming took off 6 bases at V and 6 bases at J, with 18 bases between the two ends. The germline V gene encodes CDR1 SNHLY and CDR2 FYNNEI. Written as DNA, the CDR3 is TGTGCCAGCAGAAAAAGTAGCGGGGGTGGTCAGCCCCAGCATTTT. Amino acid sequence: CASRKSSGGGQPQHF.

This rearrangement joins TRBV19 to TRBJ1-5; 7 bases align to TRBD1. The CDR3 has 15 amino acids. Losses at the gene ends were 5 bases for V and 0 bases for J; bases not matched to a gene: 4. Germline loops: CDR1 LNHDA, CDR2 SQIVND (reference sequence). The CDR3 spells CASSADRYSNQPQHF. As DNA, the CDR3 is TGTGCCAGTAGTGCGGACAGGTATAGCAATCAGCCCCAGCATTTT.

Turning to this clone: The same CDR3 arises from other DNA sequences in this sample as well. The chain has TRBV11-2 and TRBJ2-5; 10 bases line up with TRBD1. The junction had 2 bases not matched to a gene; V was cut back by 5 bases and J by 5 bases. CDR3 length equals 13 residues. CDR1 and CDR2 from the germline V gene are SGHAT and FQNNGV. The CDR3 reads CASSRDRGETQYF. The CDR3 bases are TGTGCCAGCAGCCGGGACAGGGGTGAGACCCAGTACTTC.

The chain is built from TRBV15 and TRBJ1-1, with D uncertain. This CDR3 spans 15 amino acids. Germline CDR1 and CDR2: LNHNV and YYDKDF (reference sequence). Trimming removed 1 base from V and 5 bases from J, with 14 bases in between. This CDR3 is CATSRASGGLTEAFF. The CDR3 DNA is TGTGCCACCAGCAGAGCCTCCGGCGGCCTTACTGAAGCTTTCTTT.

The chain recombines TRBV30 with TRBJ2-1, with D tentatively TRBD1 or TRBD2 (5 bases each). The germline gives CDR1 GTSNPN, CDR2 SVGIG (reference sequence). The CDR3 contains 15 residues. V was trimmed by 1 base and J by 0 bases, leaving 10 bases between them. CDR3 coding DNA: TGTGCCTGGAGTGGCGAGGGGAGCTCCTACAATGAGCAGTTCTTC. This translates into CAWSGEGSSYNEQFF.

The chain combines TRBV5-4 with TRBJ2-5, with a possible D match to TRBD2 (5 bases). In germline, CDR1 is SGHNT, CDR2 YYREEE (reference sequence). This CDR3 comprises 14 residues. The ends were cut back, 1 base at V and 6 bases at J, with 13 bases in the middle. CDR3: CASSLRGEIQTQYF. DNA for the CDR3: TGTGCCAGCAGCTTGCGTGGGGAGATACAGACCCAGTACTTC.

DNA for the CDR3: TGCAGCGTTGAACAGCAAGAGACCCAGTACTTC. It translates to CSVEQQETQYF. The J gene is TRBJ2-5, the V gene TRBV29-1; D unclear. V lost 2 bases to trimming and J lost 2 bases, with 3 bases between them. The CDR3 extends over 11 amino acids. Germline V gene lookup returns CDR1 SQVTM and CDR2 ANQGSEA.

This clone was counted between two and nine times. This rearrangement joins TRBV2 to TRBJ2-2; no clear D gene. CDR3 length: 14 amino acids. V was trimmed by 6 bases and J by 0 bases, leaving 8 bases between them. The germline V gene has CDR1 SNHLY and CDR2 FYNNEI. Here the CDR3 DNA reads TGTGCCAGCAGCCGTGAAACGAACACCGGGGAGCTGTTTTTT. Protein: CASSRETNTGELFF.